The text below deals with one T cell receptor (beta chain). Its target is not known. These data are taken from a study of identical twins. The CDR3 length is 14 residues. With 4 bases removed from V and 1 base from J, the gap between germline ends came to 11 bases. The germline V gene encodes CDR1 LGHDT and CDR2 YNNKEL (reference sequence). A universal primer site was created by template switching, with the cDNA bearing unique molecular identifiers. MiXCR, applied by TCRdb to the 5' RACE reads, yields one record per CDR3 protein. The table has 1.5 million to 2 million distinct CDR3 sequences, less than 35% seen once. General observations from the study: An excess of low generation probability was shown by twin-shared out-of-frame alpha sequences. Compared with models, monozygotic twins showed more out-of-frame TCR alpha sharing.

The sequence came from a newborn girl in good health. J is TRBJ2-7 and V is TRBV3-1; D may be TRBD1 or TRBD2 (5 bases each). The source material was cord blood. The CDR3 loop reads CASSPRDLSYEQYF. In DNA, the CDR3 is TGTGCCAGCAGCCCTCGGGACCTTTCCTACGAGCAGTACTTC.